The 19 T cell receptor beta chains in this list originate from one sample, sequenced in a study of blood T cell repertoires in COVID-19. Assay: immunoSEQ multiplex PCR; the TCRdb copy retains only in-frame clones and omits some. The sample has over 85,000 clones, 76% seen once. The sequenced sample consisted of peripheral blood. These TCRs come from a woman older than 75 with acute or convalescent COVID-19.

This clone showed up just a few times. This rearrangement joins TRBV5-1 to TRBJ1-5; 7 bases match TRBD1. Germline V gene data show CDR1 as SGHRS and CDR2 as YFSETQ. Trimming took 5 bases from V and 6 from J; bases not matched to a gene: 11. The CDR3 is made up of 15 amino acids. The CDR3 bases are TGCGCCAGCAGTCCGACAGGGTACGCGGGTCAGCCCCAGCATTTT. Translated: CASSPTGYAGQPQHF.

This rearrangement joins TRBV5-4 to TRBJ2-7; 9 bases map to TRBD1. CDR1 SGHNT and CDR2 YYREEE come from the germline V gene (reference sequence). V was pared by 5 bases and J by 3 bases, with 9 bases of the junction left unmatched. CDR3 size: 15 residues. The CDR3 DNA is TGTGCCAGCAGACTCCCGGGACAGGGTTTCTACGAGCAGTACTTC. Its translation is CASRLPGQGFYEQYF.

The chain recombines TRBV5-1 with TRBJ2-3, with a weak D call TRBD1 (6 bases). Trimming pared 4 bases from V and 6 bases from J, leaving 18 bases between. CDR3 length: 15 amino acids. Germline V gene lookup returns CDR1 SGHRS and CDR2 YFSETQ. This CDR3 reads CASSADNLRGDTQYF. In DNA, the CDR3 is TGCGCCAGCAGCGCCGACAACCTCAGGGGCGATACGCAGTATTTT.

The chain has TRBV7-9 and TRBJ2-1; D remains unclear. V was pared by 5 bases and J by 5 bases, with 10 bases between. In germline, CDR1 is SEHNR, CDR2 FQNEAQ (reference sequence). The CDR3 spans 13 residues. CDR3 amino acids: CASSRDMNNEQFF. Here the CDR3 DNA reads TGTGCCAGCAGCCGAGACATGAACAATGAGCAGTTCTTC.

The CDR3 loop is CSVEQGSNQPQHF. CDR3 coding DNA: TGCAGCGTCGAACAGGGTAGCAATCAGCCCCAGCATTTT. The rearrangement joins TRBV29-1 to TRBJ1-5; possible D gene TRBD1, 6 bases. Trimming took off 6 bases at V and 0 bases at J, with 9 bases between the two ends. The CDR3 contains 13 residues. The V gene's germline CDR1 is SQVTM and CDR2 ANQGSEA.

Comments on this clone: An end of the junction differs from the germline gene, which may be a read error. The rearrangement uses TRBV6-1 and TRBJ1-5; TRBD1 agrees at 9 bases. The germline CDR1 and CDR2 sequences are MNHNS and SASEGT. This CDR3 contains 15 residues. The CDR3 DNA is TGTGCCAGCAGGGAAGGACAGGGGTCGGTTCAGCCCCAGCATTTT. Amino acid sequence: CASREGQGSVQPQHF.

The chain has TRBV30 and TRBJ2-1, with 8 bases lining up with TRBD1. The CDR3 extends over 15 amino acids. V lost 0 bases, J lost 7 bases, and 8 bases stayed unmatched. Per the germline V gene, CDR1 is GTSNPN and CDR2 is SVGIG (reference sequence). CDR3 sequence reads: CAWSVGQGARNEQFF. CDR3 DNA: TGTGCCTGGAGTGTAGGGCAGGGGGCGAGGAATGAGCAGTTCTTC.

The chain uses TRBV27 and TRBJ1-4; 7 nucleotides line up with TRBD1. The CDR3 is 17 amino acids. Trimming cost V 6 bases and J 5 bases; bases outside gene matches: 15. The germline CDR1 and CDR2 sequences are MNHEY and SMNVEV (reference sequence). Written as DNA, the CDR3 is TGTGCCAGCAGCCGAAACATCCGGACAGGTACAAATGAAAAACTGTTTTTT. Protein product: CASSRNIRTGTNEKLFF.

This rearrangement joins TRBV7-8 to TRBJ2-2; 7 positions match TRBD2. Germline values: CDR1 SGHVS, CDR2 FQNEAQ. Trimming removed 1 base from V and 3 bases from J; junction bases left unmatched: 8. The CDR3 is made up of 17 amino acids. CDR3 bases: TGTGCCAGCAGCTTAGGCCCCCCTAGCGGAGACACCGGGGAGCTGTTTTTT. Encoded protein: CASSLGPPSGDTGELFF.

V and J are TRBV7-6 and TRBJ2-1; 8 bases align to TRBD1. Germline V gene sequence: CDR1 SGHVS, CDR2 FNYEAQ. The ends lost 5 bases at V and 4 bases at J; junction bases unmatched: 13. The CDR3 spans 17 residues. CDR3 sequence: CASSLRGRIHMYNEQFF. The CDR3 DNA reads TGTGCCAGCAGCCTCAGGGGGCGGATCCACATGTACAATGAGCAGTTCTTC.

CDR3 amino acids: CASSSQREGASTGELFF. CDR3 coding DNA: TGTGCCAGCAGTTCCCAGCGGGAGGGCGCAAGCACCGGGGAGCTGTTTTTT. This rearrangement joins TRBV4-2 to TRBJ2-2; 10 bases map to TRBD2. From germline, CDR1 is LGHNA and CDR2 YNFKEQ. Germline trimming cut 6 bases from V and 4 bases from J; bases unmatched to any gene: 11. CDR3 size: 17 residues.

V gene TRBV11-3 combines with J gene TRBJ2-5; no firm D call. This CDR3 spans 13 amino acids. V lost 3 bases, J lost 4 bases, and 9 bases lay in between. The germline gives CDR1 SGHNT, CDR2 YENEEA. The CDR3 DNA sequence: TGTGCCAGCAGCTTTTTCGGGTCAGAGACCCAGTACTTC. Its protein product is CASSFFGSETQYF. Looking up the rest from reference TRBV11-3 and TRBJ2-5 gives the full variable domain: EAGVVQSPRYKIIEKKQPVAFWCNPISGHNTLYWYLQNLGQGPELLIRYENEEAVDDSQLPKDRFSAERLKGVDSTLKIQPAELGDSAVYLCASSFFGSETQYFGPGTRLLVL.

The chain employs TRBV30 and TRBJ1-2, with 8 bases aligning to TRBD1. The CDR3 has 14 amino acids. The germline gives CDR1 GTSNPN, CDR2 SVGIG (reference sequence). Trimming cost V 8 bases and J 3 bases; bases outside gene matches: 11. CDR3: CARLGQGRDYGYTF. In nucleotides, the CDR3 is TGTGCCCGCCTCGGACAGGGTCGAGACTATGGCTACACCTTC.

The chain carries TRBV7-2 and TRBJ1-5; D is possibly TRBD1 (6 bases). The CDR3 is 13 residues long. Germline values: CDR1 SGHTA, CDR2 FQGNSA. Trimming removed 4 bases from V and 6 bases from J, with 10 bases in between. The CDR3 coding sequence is TGTGCCAGCAGCTCAGGACAGAGTCAGCCCCAGCATTTT. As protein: CASSSGQSQPQHF.

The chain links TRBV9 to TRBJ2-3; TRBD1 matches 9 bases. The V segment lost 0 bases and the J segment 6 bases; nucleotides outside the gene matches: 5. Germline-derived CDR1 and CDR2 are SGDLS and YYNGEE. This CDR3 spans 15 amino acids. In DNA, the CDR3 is TGTGCCAGCAGCGTAGTAACAGGGGGCCTGGATACGCAGTATTTT. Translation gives CASSVVTGGLDTQYF.

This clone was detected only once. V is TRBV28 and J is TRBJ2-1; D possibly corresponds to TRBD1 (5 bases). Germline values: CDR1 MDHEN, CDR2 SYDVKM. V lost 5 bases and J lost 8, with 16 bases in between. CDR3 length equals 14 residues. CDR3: CASSPGPRGYEQFF. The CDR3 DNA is TGTGCCAGCAGTCCTGGCCCAAGGGGATATGAGCAGTTCTTC.

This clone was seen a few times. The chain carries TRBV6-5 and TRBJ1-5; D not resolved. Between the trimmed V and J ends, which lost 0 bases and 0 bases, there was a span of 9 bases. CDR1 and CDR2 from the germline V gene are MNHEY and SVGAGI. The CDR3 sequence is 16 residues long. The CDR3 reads CASSYSPDFSNQPQHF. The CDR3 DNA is TGTGCCAGCAGTTACTCGCCTGACTTTAGCAATCAGCCCCAGCATTTT.

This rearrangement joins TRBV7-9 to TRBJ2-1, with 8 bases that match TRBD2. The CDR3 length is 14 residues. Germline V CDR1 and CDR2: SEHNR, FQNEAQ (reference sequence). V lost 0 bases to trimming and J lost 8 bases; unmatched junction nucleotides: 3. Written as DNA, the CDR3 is TGTGCCAGCAGCTTAGCAGGGACTAGTGATGAGCAGTTCTTC. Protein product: CASSLAGTSDEQFF.

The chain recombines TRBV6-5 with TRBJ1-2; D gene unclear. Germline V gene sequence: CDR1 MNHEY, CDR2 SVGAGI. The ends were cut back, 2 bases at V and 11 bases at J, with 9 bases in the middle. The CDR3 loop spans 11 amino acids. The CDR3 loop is CASSYEGVYTF. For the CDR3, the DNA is TGTGCCAGCAGTTACGAGGGTGTTTACACCTTC.